This T cell receptor beta chain originates from a study of blood T cell repertoires in COVID-19. V was cut by 1 base and J by 2 bases, with 9 bases left in between. Per germline, CDR1 MNHNS and CDR2 SASEGT. The CDR3 spans 14 residues. Only in-frame clones appear in the TCRdb table, and some are missing; sequencing was by immunoSEQ multiplex PCR. Counted here are roughly 70,000 clones, approximately 92% occurring once; the ten biggest clones make up around 9%. The sequence was obtained from a man older than 75 with acute or convalescent COVID-19. Source material: peripheral blood. The rearrangement uses TRBV6-1 and TRBJ2-7; TRBD1 might be the D (5 bases). CDR3 nucleotides: TGTGCCAGCAGTGAAGTTAGGGGTCCCTACGAGCAGTACTTC. It translates to CASSEVRGPYEQYF.